Sequencing of this T cell receptor (beta chain) was carried out in a study of memory CD4+ T cells and cytomegalovirus serostatus. Study-wide background: Of the healthy Belgian adults, eight or nine were CMV seropositive and fewer than 30 seronegative. Study conclusions and caveats: Median bootstrapped AUC for CMV status was approximately 0.95 originally, less than 0.93 US-trained.

In the authors' workflow: Out-of-frame sequences were removed, leaving a few million distinct TCRbeta sequences. This table comes from immunoSEQ multiplex PCR, and its TCRdb copy is limited to in-frame clones, with some not included. The DNA gave D and trimming, while V, J and clone size come from that table. Altogether approximately 46,000 clones are present, about three quarters being singletons, with the ten largest covering around 0.61%. The sort gate was single viable CD3+CD4+CD8-CD45RO+ cells for memory CD4+ T cells. After thawing, CD4+ T cells were positively selected. This CDR3 has 15 residues. CDR1 and CDR2 from the germline V gene are SGHTS and YDEGEE. The V gene lost 4 bases and the J gene lost 0 bases, with 11 bases spanning the gap. For this clone: What it binds is not known.

This TCR derives from an adult in good health and CMV-seronegative. The V and J genes are TRBV5-8 and TRBJ1-3, with D perhaps TRBD1 (5 bases). The specimen sequenced was memory CD4+ T cells from blood. As DNA, the CDR3 is TGTGCCAGCAGCCGTTGGGGGGGCTCTGGAAACACCATATATTTT. This encodes CASSRWGGSGNTIYF.